This T cell receptor (beta chain) emerged from a study of OX40 agonist ivuxolimab in advanced cancers. Study as a whole: Ivuxolimab was delivered to patients intravenously every 2 weeks at doses spanning 0.01 to 10 mg/kg.

Germline CDR1 MDHEN, CDR2 SYDVKM. V gave up 5 bases and J gave up 3 bases, with 3 bases separating them. The CDR3 extends over 11 amino acids. A word on this clone: Its antigen is currently unknown.

Libraries were prepared by immunoSEQ multiplex PCR; TCRdb keeps only in-frame clonotypes and omits some of them. The sample shows about 69,000 clones, under 95% of them seen only once. Findings and limits, study-wide: Partly responding patients at 0.1-3.0 mg/kg showed some of the smallest clonal expansion. Averaging showed that CD8+ T cells had more expanded clones than CD4+ did.

The J gene is TRBJ2-3, the V gene TRBV28, with D unclear. The sequence was obtained from an adult with an advanced solid tumor such as melanoma, head and neck, liver or kidney cancer. The specimen was CD4+ or CD8+ T cells sorted from blood, collected in a trial of the OX40 agonist ivuxolimab. CDR3 nucleotides: TGTGCCAGCAGTCTAACAGATACGCAGTATTTT. Protein product: CASSLTDTQYF. The complete variable domain, with remaining parts taken from reference TRBV28 and TRBJ2-3, reads DVKVTQSSRYLVKRTGEKVFLECVQDMDHENMFWYRQDPGLGLRLIYFSYDVKMKEKGDIPEGYSVSREKKERFSLILESASTNQTSMYLCASSLTDTQYFGPGTRLTVL.